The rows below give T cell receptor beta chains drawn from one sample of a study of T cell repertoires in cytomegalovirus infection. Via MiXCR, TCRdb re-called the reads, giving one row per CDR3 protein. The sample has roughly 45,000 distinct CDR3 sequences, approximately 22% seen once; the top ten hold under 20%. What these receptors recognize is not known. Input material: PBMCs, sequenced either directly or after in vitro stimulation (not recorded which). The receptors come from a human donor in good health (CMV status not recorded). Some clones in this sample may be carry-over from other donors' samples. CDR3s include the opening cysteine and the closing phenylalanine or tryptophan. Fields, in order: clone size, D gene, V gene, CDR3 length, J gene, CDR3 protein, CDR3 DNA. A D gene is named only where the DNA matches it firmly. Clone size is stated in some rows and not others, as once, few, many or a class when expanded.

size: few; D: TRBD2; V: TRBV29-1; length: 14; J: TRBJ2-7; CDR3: CSVGIAGGLDEQYF; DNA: TGCAGCGTTGGAATAGCGGGGGGCCTAGACGAGCAGTACTTC
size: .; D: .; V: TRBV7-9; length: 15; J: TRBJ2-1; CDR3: CASSPPYRVGNEQFF; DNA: TGTGCCAGCAGCCCGCCCTATAGGGTAGGCAATGAGCAGTTCTTC
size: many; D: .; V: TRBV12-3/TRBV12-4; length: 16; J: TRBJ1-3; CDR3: CASSSRRRGSGNTIYF; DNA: TGTGCCAGCAGTTCACGGAGGAGGGGGTCTGGAAACACCATATATTTT
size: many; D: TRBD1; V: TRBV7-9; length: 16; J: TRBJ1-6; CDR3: CASSLGPTGRSSPLHF; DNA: TGTGCCAGCAGCTTAGGTCCGACAGGGAGGAGTTCACCCCTCCACTTT
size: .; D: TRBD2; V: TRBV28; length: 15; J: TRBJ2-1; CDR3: CASSPLAGFYNEQFF; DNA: TGTGCCAGCAGCCCGCTAGCGGGGTTCTACAATGAGCAGTTCTTC
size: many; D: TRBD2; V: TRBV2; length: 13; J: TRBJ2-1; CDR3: CARRLAGGDEQFF; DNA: TGTGCCAGACGACTAGCGGGGGGGGATGAGCAGTTCTTC
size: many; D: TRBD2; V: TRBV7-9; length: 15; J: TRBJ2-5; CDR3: CASSLVKRGQETQYF; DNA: TGTGCCAGCAGCTTAGTTAAGCGGGGACAAGAGACCCAGTACTTC
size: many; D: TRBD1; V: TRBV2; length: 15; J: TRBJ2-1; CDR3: CASSKDRGYYNEQFF; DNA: TGTGCCAGCAGTAAAGACAGGGGCTACTACAATGAGCAGTTCTTC
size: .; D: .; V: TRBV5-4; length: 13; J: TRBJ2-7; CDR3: CASSPPGAYEQYF; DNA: TGTGCCAGCAGCCCCCCGGGCGCGTACGAGCAGTACTTC
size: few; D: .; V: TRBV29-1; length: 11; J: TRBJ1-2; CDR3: CSVEVWDGYTF; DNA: TGCAGCGTTGAAGTTTGGGACGGCTACACCTTC